What follows describes a single T cell receptor (beta chain). These data are taken from a study of blood T cell repertoires in COVID-19. Study-level information: Some COVID-19 samples were acute and others convalescent; all came from the United States, Italy and Spain. T cells, B-cell-depleted T cells, or PBMCs provided the cDNA or gDNA that served as material.

This CDR3 has 15 residues. Germline CDR1 is LGHNA and CDR2 is YNFKEQ. V was shortened by 0 bases and J by 0 bases, with 8 bases between the two germline ends. How the authors handled the data: Amplification with reference gene primers provided the estimates of nucleated cell counts. Sequenced by immunoSEQ multiplex PCR; TCRdb stores in-frame clones only, minus some. The DNA gave D and trimming, while V, J and clone size come from that table. This table holds about 68,000 clones, 80% to 90% found once. This chain joins TRBV4-2 and TRBJ1-1; unclear D gene. The clonotype was recovered from a woman between 55 and 75 years old with acute or convalescent COVID-19. Source material: peripheral blood. The CDR3 protein is CASSQDPGLNTEAFF. The CDR3, as DNA: TGTGCCAGCAGCCAAGATCCGGGATTGAACACTGAAGCTTTCTTT.